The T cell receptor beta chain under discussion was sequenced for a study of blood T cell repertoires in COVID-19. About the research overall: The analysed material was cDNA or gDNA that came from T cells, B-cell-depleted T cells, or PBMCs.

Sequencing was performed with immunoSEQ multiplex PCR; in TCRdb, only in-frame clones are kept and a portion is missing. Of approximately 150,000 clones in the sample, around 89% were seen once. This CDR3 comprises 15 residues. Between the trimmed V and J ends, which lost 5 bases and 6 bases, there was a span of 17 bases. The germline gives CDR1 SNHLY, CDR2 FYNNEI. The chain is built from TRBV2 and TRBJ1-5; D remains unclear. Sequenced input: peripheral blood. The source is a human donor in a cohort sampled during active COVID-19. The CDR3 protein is CASSPIMRQGQPQHF. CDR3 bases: TGTGCCAGCAGTCCAATCATGAGACAAGGTCAGCCCCAGCATTTT.